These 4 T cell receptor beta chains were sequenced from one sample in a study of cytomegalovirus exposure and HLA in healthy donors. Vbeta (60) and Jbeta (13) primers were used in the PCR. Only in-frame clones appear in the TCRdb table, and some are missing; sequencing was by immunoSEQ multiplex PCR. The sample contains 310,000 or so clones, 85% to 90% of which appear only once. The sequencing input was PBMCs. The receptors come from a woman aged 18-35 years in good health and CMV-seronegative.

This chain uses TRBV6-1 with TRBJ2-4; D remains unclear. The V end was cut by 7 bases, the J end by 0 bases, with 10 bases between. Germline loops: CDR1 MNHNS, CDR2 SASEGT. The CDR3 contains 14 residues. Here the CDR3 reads CASTGLLAKNIQYF. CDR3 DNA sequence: TGTGCCAGCACCGGTTTGCTAGCCAAAAACATTCAGTACTTC.

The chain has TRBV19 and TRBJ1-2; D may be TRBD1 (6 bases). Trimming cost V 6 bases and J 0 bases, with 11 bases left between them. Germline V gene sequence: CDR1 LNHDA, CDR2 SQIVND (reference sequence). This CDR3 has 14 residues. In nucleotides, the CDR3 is TGTGCCAGTAGCAAGACAGGAGCTAACTATGGCTACACCTTC. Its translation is CASSKTGANYGYTF.

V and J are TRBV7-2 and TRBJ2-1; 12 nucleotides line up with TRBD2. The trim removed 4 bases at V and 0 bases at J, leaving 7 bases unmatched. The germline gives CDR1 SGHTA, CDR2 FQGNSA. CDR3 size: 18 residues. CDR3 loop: CASSSRTSGTLSYNEQFF. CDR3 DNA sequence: TGTGCCAGCAGCTCCCGGACTAGCGGGACCCTCTCCTACAATGAGCAGTTCTTC. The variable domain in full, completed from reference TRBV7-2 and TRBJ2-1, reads GAGVSQSPSNKVTEKGKDVELRCDPISGHTALYWYRQSLGQGLEFLIYFQGNSAPDKSGLPSDRFSAERTGGSVSTLTIQRTQQEDSAVYLCASSSRTSGTLSYNEQFFGPGTRLTVL.

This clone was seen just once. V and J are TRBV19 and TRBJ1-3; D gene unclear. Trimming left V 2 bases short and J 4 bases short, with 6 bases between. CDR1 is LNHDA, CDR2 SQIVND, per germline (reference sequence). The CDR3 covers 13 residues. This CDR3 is CASSISFGNTIYF. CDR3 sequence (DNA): TGTGCCAGTAGTATATCCTTCGGAAACACCATATATTTT.